The rows below give T cell receptor beta chains drawn from one sample of a study of blood T cells in healthy people across ages. TCRdb re-called the 5' RACE reads through MiXCR, storing one row per CDR3 protein. The sample lists about 780,000 distinct CDR3 sequences, approximately 24% occurring once. The same data also contributed to another study, on T cells of mothers and their children.

Sequencing was done on a sample of blood. These receptors came from a boy aged 5-17 years in good health. Both conserved end residues are part of each CDR3. D genes are given only for firm matches. Not every row has a clone size; where given, it reads once, few, many or a size class.

V gene: TRBV24-1; J gene: TRBJ2-5; clone size: -; D gene: TRBD1; CDR3 DNA: TGTGCCACTGGGACAGTTCAAGAGACCCAGTACTTC; CDR3 protein: CATGTVQETQYF
V gene: TRBV7-9; J gene: TRBJ1-1; clone size: -; D gene: TRBD1; CDR3 DNA: TGTGCCAGCAGCTTTGCCTGGGGGACAGGGATGAACACTGAAGCTTTCTTT; CDR3 protein: CASSFAWGTGMNTEAFF
V gene: TRBV29-1; J gene: TRBJ2-7; clone size: -; D gene: TRBD1; CDR3 DNA: TGCAGCGTTGGGGGACAGGGGGCGCGGAACGAGCAGTACTTC; CDR3 protein: CSVGGQGARNEQYF
V gene: TRBV5-1; J gene: TRBJ2-7; clone size: -; D gene: -; CDR3 DNA: TGCGCCAGCAGCTTGGGAAGTGACGACGAGCAGTACTTC; CDR3 protein: CASSLGSDDEQYF
V gene: TRBV10-3; J gene: TRBJ2-7; clone size: -; D gene: TRBD1; CDR3 DNA: TGTGCCATCAGGCCAGGGACAGCCTACGAGCAGTACTTC; CDR3 protein: CAIRPGTAYEQYF
V gene: TRBV6-5; J gene: TRBJ1-1; clone size: once; D gene: -; CDR3 DNA: TGTGCCAGCAGTACAAGGACTGAAGCTTTCTTT; CDR3 protein: CASSTRTEAFF
V gene: TRBV7-2; J gene: TRBJ2-3; clone size: -; D gene: TRBD2; CDR3 DNA: TGTGCCAGCAGCCCCCCTCGTGGGGGGGTAGCAGATACGCAGTATTTT; CDR3 protein: CASSPPRGGVADTQYF
V gene: TRBV6-5; J gene: TRBJ2-5; clone size: -; D gene: -; CDR3 DNA: TGTGCCGTTCAGGGTCACGAGACCCAGTACTTC; CDR3 protein: CAVQGHETQYF
V gene: TRBV12-3/TRBV12-4; J gene: TRBJ2-5; clone size: -; D gene: TRBD1; CDR3 DNA: TGTGCCAGCAGTTTACCAGACAGGGCCTCTAGAGAGACCCAGTACTTC; CDR3 protein: CASSLPDRASRETQYF
V gene: TRBV4-2; J gene: TRBJ2-3; clone size: -; D gene: TRBD2; CDR3 DNA: TGTGCCAGCAGCCAAACCGGGGGGGGCACAGATACGCAGTATTTT; CDR3 protein: CASSQTGGGTDTQYF
V gene: TRBV5-1; J gene: TRBJ2-1; clone size: -; D gene: TRBD2; CDR3 DNA: TGCGCCAGCACACTAGCGGGTGAGCAGTTCTTC; CDR3 protein: CASTLAGEQFF
V gene: TRBV4-2; J gene: TRBJ1-1; clone size: few; D gene: -; CDR3 DNA: TGTGCCAGCAGCCAAGATCTGGCAGGGGAGACTGAAGCTTTCTTT; CDR3 protein: CASSQDLAGETEAFF
V gene: TRBV24-1; J gene: TRBJ2-6; clone size: few; D gene: -; CDR3 DNA: TGTGCCACCAGTGAGGGGGGATCTGGGGCCAACGTCCTGACTTTC; CDR3 protein: CATSEGGSGANVLTF
V gene: TRBV7-9; J gene: TRBJ2-1; clone size: -; D gene: -; CDR3 DNA: TGTGCCAGCTTAGGACAGAATGGTGATGAGCAGTTCTTC; CDR3 protein: CASLGQNGDEQFF
V gene: TRBV12-3/TRBV12-4; J gene: TRBJ2-5; clone size: -; D gene: -; CDR3 DNA: TGTGCCAGCAGTTTAGGGCTACAGATACAAGAGACCCAGTACTTC; CDR3 protein: CASSLGLQIQETQYF
V gene: TRBV20-1; J gene: TRBJ1-1; clone size: -; D gene: TRBD1; CDR3 DNA: TGCAGTGCTAGGGTGACAGGGGATGAAGCTTTCTTT; CDR3 protein: CSARVTGDEAFF